This paragraph covers one T cell receptor (beta chain) sequence. This record comes from a study of blood T cell repertoires in COVID-19. Generated by immunoSEQ multiplex PCR, the TCRdb table keeps only in-frame clones and is missing some. Of about 270,000 clones detected, under 90% appear once; the ten largest clones hold around 7.8%. Losses at the gene ends were 5 bases for V and 1 base for J; bases not matched to a gene: 3. This CDR3 contains 15 residues. Germline-derived CDR1 and CDR2 are ENHRY and SYGVKD. This chain uses TRBV10-3 with TRBJ2-3, with TRBD2 identical over 10 bases. Sequencing used peripheral blood. The clonotype originates from a human donor in a cohort sampled during active COVID-19. The CDR3 loop is CAISRLAGRTDTQYF. The CDR3 nucleotides are TGTGCCATCAGTAGACTAGCGGGTCGCACAGATACGCAGTATTTT.